This entry lists 18 T cell receptor beta chains sequenced from one sample in a study of blood T cell repertoires in COVID-19. Sequencing used immunoSEQ multiplex PCR; TCRdb keeps in-frame clones, though not all of them. The sample yields 130,000 to 150,000 clones, about 90% seen once. Material for sequencing was peripheral blood. These receptor sequences come from a human donor in a cohort sampled during active COVID-19.

With respect to this clone: At the DNA level, this CDR3 is encoded by other sequences in the same sample as well. The chain uses TRBV7-9 and TRBJ2-3; no reliable D call. There are 11 residues in the CDR3. Looked up from germline, CDR1 is SEHNR and CDR2 is FQNEAQ (reference sequence). V lost 3 bases and J lost 6, with 4 bases in between. In nucleotides, the CDR3 is TGTGCCAGCAGCTTCCGGGATACGCAGTATTTT. This translates into CASSFRDTQYF.

The chain uses TRBV6-6 and TRBJ2-6; D ambiguous. Per the germline V gene, CDR1 is MNHNY and CDR2 is SVGAGI (reference sequence). This CDR3 contains 15 residues. Written as DNA, the CDR3 is TGTGTGACATCCGGCCCGAGCTCTGGGGCCAACGTCCTGACTTTC. The encoded protein is CVTSGPSSGANVLTF.

The rearrangement joins TRBV6-2 or TRBV6-3 to TRBJ2-6; the D is unclear. There are 17 residues in the CDR3. CDR1 is MNHEY, CDR2 SVGEGT, per germline. V lost 5 bases and J 0 bases, leaving 14 bases between the germline ends. CDR3 sequence reads: CASSLDTIRSGANVLTF. In nucleotides, the CDR3 is TGTGCCAGCAGTCTTGACACAATCCGCTCTGGGGCCAACGTCCTGACTTTC.

In this sample, this clone turned up once. The chain recombines TRBV6-1 with TRBJ1-2; D is ambiguous. Trimming took off 0 bases at V and 6 bases at J, with 17 bases between the two ends. The CDR3 covers 16 residues. Germline CDR1 and CDR2: MNHNS and SASEGT. The CDR3 DNA is TGTGCCAGCAGTGAAGCGGGTTTCTCGGGAAAGGATGGCTACACCTTC. Amino acid sequence: CASSEAGFSGKDGYTF.

This sequence joins TRBV19 and TRBJ2-6; TRBD2 might be the D (5 bases). This CDR3 spans 14 amino acids. Germline CDR1 and CDR2: LNHDA and SQIVND (reference sequence). The V end was cut by 7 bases, the J end by 3 bases, with 10 bases between. CDR3 coding DNA: TGTGCCAGTACCCCCGGGAATGGGGCCAACGTCCTGACTTTC. This gives the protein CASTPGNGANVLTF. Full variable domain (missing parts from reference TRBV19 and TRBJ2-6): DGGITQSPKYLFRKEGQNVTLSCEQNLNHDAMYWYRQDPGQGLRLIYYSQIVNDFQKGDIAEGYSVSREKKESFPLTVTSAQKNPTAFYLCASTPGNGANVLTFGAGSRLTVL.

This clone was observed once. The chain couples TRBV5-6 to TRBJ1-6, with TRBD1 matching 9 bases. After removal of 4 bases from V and 7 bases from J, the junction contained 6 bases not matched to a gene. The CDR3 is 15 residues long. Germline CDR1 reads SGHDT; CDR2 reads YYEEEE. This CDR3 reads CASSRPGQGNSPLHF. For the CDR3, the DNA is TGTGCCAGCAGCCGTCCGGGACAGGGCAATTCACCCCTCCACTTT.

This chain joins TRBV30 and TRBJ2-7; 8 bases are shared with TRBD1. Trimming cost V 0 bases and J 1 base; bases outside gene matches: 5. Germline CDR1 reads GTSNPN; CDR2 reads SVGIG (reference sequence). This CDR3 has 15 residues. The DNA for the CDR3 is TGTGCCTGGAGTGTAATTGACAGGGGTTCCTACGAGCAGTACTTC. Amino acid sequence: CAWSVIDRGSYEQYF.

J is TRBJ2-1 and V is TRBV6-4; 8 bases are a match to TRBD2. In germline, CDR1 is MRHNA, CDR2 SNTAGT. The CDR3 sequence is 13 residues long. V dropped 3 bases and J dropped 6; count of bases not matched to a gene: 1. Written as DNA, the CDR3 is TGTGCCAGCAGTGAGACTAGCGTCAATGAGCAGTTCTTC. It yields the protein CASSETSVNEQFF.

The chain has TRBV9 and TRBJ2-1; D is perhaps TRBD2 (6 bases). This CDR3 has 15 amino acids. In germline, CDR1 is SGDLS, CDR2 YYNGEE. V was pared by 0 bases and J by 2 bases, with 9 bases between. The CDR3 nucleotides are TGTGCCAGCAGCGTAGGGGACTCTCCCTACAATGAGCAGTTCTTC. Translating it yields CASSVGDSPYNEQFF.

The chain employs TRBV15 and TRBJ1-1; 8 bases fit TRBD1. There are 13 residues in the CDR3. The germline gives CDR1 LNHNV, CDR2 YYDKDF (reference sequence). V dropped 7 bases and J dropped 4; count of bases not matched to a gene: 5. In DNA form, the CDR3 reads TGTGCCACCAACGGACAGGGAGGCACTGAAGCTTTCTTT. Protein: CATNGQGGTEAFF.

The genes are TRBV6-6 and TRBJ2-1; 7 positions agree with TRBD1. The CDR3 length is 16 residues. Germline values: CDR1 MNHNY, CDR2 SVGAGI (reference sequence). The V gene end was trimmed by 0 bases and the J gene end by 7 bases; junction bases not matched to a gene: 9. As DNA, the CDR3 is TGTGCCAGCAGTTACTCGGGCAGGGGGATACGTAATGAGCAGTTCTTC. Translating gives CASSYSGRGIRNEQFF.

The V gene is TRBV24-1, the J gene TRBJ2-7; 8 nucleotides align to TRBD2. The CDR3 has 13 residues. Germline assignment: CDR1 KGHDR and CDR2 SFDVKD. V trimming: 5 bases; J trimming: 7 bases; junction bases outside the gene matches: 6. The CDR3 DNA reads TGTGCCACCAGTGCAACTCGGGGGGGGGAGCAGTACTTC. Translating gives CATSATRGGEQYF.

The chain has TRBV7-9 and TRBJ1-6, with a weak D call TRBD1 (6 bases). The CDR3 spans 15 residues. With 6 bases removed from V and 6 bases from J, the gap between germline ends came to 15 bases. Germline V gene data show CDR1 as SEHNR and CDR2 as FQNEAQ (reference sequence). CDR3 amino acids: CASRPDDRSNSPLHF. CDR3 sequence (DNA): TGTGCCAGCAGACCCGATGACAGGAGTAATTCACCCCTCCACTTT.

The J gene is TRBJ2-1, the V gene TRBV14; TRBD2 agrees at 10 bases. V shed 5 bases and J 8 bases; nucleotides not matched to a gene: 9. Per the germline V gene, CDR1 is SGHDN and CDR2 is FVKESK. The CDR3 extends over 15 amino acids. The CDR3 nucleotides are TGTGCCAGCAGCAGAAGCGGGGGGGCTTTTGATGAGCAGTTCTTC. It translates to CASSRSGGAFDEQFF. The full variable domain, in which reference TRBV14 and TRBJ2-1 provide the parts outside the CDR3, is EAGVTQFPSHSVIEKGQTVTLRCDPISGHDNLYWYRRVMGKEIKFLLHFVKESKQDESGMPNNRFLAERTGGTYSTLKVQPAELEDSGVYFCASSRSGGAFDEQFFGPGTRLTVL.

This rearrangement joins TRBV5-1 to TRBJ2-3; TRBD2 agrees at 11 bases. Germline V gene sequence: CDR1 SGHRS, CDR2 YFSETQ. The CDR3 runs to 16 residues. Trimming removed 5 bases from V and 6 bases from J; junction bases left unmatched: 11. The CDR3 coding sequence is TGCGCCAGCAGGGTCACTAGCGGGAGTGCCACCGATACGCAGTATTTT. It translates to CASRVTSGSATDTQYF.

The gene calls are TRBV18 and TRBJ2-5; TRBD2 aligns across 8 bases. The CDR3 is made up of 16 amino acids. The junction had 7 bases not matched to a gene; V was cut back by 0 bases and J by 4 bases. Germline V lookup: CDR1 KGHSH, CDR2 LQKENI. Written as DNA, the CDR3 is TGTGCCAGCTCACCACCGGCGGCGGGGGGAGGAGAGACCCAGTACTTC. Translation: CASSPPAAGGGETQYF.

A word on this clone: Other nucleotide sequences in the sample specify the same CDR3. DNA for the CDR3: TGTGCCAGCAGCTTTACAGGGAGCACCGGGGAGCTGTTTTTT. Translation: CASSFTGSTGELFF. This chain connects TRBV7-2 to TRBJ2-2; weak D call: TRBD1 (6 bases). This CDR3 has 14 residues. Germline V gene sequence: CDR1 SGHTA, CDR2 FQGNSA. V lost 3 bases to trimming and J lost 4 bases, with 9 bases between them.

The V call is TRBV4-3, the J call TRBJ2-2; possible D gene TRBD1, 5 bases. The germline gives CDR1 LGHNA, CDR2 YSLEER. The CDR3 length is 18 residues. The ends were cut back, 0 bases at V and 6 bases at J, with 20 bases in the middle. The CDR3 DNA sequence: TGCGCCAGCAGCCAAGAATGGACAATGACTGGCCTTGCCGGGGAGCTGTTTTTT. Amino acid sequence: CASSQEWTMTGLAGELFF.